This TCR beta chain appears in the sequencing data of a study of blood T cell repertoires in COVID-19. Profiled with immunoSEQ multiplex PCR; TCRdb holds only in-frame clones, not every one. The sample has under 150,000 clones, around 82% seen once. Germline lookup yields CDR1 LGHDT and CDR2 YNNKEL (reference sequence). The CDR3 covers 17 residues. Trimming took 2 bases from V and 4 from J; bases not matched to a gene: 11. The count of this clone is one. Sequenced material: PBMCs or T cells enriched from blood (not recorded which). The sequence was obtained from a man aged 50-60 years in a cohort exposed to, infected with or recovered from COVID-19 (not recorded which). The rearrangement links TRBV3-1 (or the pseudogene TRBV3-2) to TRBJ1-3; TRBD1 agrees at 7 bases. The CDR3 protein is CASSQMSRGSAGNTIYF. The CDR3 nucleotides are TGTGCCAGCAGCCAAATGTCCAGGGGGTCAGCAGGAAACACCATATATTTT.